This T cell receptor beta chain was captured by sequencing in a study of T cells in Graves' hyperthyroidism and ophthalmopathy. Turning to the study itself: The authors collected peripheral blood at initial diagnosis, before any treatment.

RNA transcripts gave rise to amplified TCR beta CDR3 regions. When the TCR CDR3 underwent first-round RT-PCR, the HTBI primer set was used. In TCRdb, the multiplex PCR reads were re-called with MiXCR into one record per CDR3 protein. The data show a few hundred thousand distinct CDR3 sequences, roughly 13% seen once. Germline V lookup: CDR1 MRHNA, CDR2 SNTAGT. Trimming removed 3 bases from V and 8 bases from J; junction bases left unmatched: 7. This CDR3 comprises 14 residues. The receptor's source is a woman between 18 and 30 years old with Graves' hyperthyroidism. The rearrangement uses TRBV6-4 and TRBJ2-1, with TRBD2 matching 7 bases. Sequenced: blood. CDR3 DNA sequence: TGTGCCAGCAGTGAGGCTAGCGGCAGCCATGAGCAGTTCTTC. It specifies CASSEASGSHEQFF.